Following are 19 T cell receptor beta chains from one sample sequenced in a study of T cell responses to AZD1222 COVID-19 vaccine. TCRdb keeps only in-frame clones here, not all; method: immunoSEQ multiplex PCR. Among around 160,000 clones listed, about 89% were seen once. Sequences were derived from peripheral blood, sampled on day 0 of AZD1222 vaccination. The receptors originated from an adult in good health.

The gene calls are TRBV11-2 and TRBJ2-5; TRBD2 might be the D (5 bases). This CDR3 is 15 amino acids long. Germline CDR1 reads SGHAT; CDR2 reads FQNNGV. V lost 4 bases to trimming and J lost 10 bases, with 22 bases between them. CDR3 in DNA: TGTGCCAGCAGCTCCCGCCCGGGATTACTCGTCGACCAGTACTTC. It specifies CASSSRPGLLVDQYF.

The chain employs TRBV11-2 and TRBJ2-2; no reliable D call. The V gene's germline CDR1 is SGHAT and CDR2 FQNNGV. Trimming took 2 bases from V and 0 from J, leaving 7 bases between them. The CDR3 is 15 residues long. Here the CDR3 reads CASSLPRPNTGELFF. The CDR3 coding sequence is TGTGCCAGCAGCTTACCTCGGCCGAACACCGGGGAGCTGTTTTTT. Full variable domain (remainder filled in from reference TRBV11-2 and TRBJ2-2): EAGVAQSPRYKIIEKRQSVAFWCNPISGHATLYWYQQILGQGPKLLIQFQNNGVVDDSQLPKDRFSAERLKGVDSTLKIQPAKLEDSAVYLCASSLPRPNTGELFFGEGSRLTVL.

This clone was recorded once. The chain combines TRBV2 with TRBJ2-1, with 10 bases that match TRBD2. Germline lookup yields CDR1 SNHLY and CDR2 FYNNEI. J was trimmed by 6 bases and V by 3 bases; bases with no gene match: 5. This CDR3 has 15 residues. In nucleotides, the CDR3 is TGTGCCAGCAGTGAGGGACTAGCGAGGAGCAATGAGCAGTTCTTC. It is translated as CASSEGLARSNEQFF.

This clone was observed a few times. This chain uses TRBV28 with TRBJ2-7; D may match TRBD1 or TRBD2 (5 bases each). The CDR3 is 14 amino acids. CDR1 and CDR2 (germline): MDHEN, SYDVKM. V gave up 1 base and J gave up 10 bases, with 17 bases separating them. The CDR3, as DNA: TGTGCCAGCAGTTTATACAGGCACCCAACGGGACAGTACTTC. Amino acids: CASSLYRHPTGQYF. The full variable domain, in which reference TRBV28 and TRBJ2-7 provide the parts outside the CDR3, is DVKVTQSSRYLVKRTGEKVFLECVQDMDHENMFWYRQDPGLGLRLIYFSYDVKMKEKGDIPEGYSVSREKKERFSLILESASTNQTSMYLCASSLYRHPTGQYFGPGTRLTVT.

The J gene is TRBJ2-1, the V gene TRBV4-3, with TRBD2 identical over 7 bases. The CDR3 has 17 residues. Per the germline V gene, CDR1 is LGHNA and CDR2 is YSLEER. The J segment lost 9 bases and the V segment lost 2 bases, leaving 16 bases of the junction unmatched. In DNA form, the CDR3 reads TGCGCCAGCAGCCAACAAAGGACGACGACGGGAGGTCGTGAGCAGTTCTTC. Its protein product is CASSQQRTTTGGREQFF.

The genes are TRBV7-7 and TRBJ2-2, with 9 nucleotides matching TRBD1. Germline V CDR1 and CDR2: SSHAT, FNYEAQ (reference sequence). V shed 5 bases, J shed 6 bases, and the junction held 4 bases outside the gene matches. This CDR3 comprises 14 residues. The CDR3 region is CASSPRTGAGELFF. CDR3 nucleotides: TGTGCCAGCAGCCCGCGGACAGGGGCCGGGGAGCTGTTTTTT.

This rearrangement joins TRBV27 to TRBJ2-1; 15 nucleotides line up with TRBD2. V lost 3 bases, J lost 9 bases, and 12 bases stayed unmatched. The germline gives CDR1 MNHEY, CDR2 SMNVEV (reference sequence). This CDR3 contains 18 residues. The CDR3 region is CASSFPGLAGGPLSEQFF. The CDR3 region has the DNA TGTGCCAGCAGTTTCCCAGGACTAGCGGGAGGGCCCTTAAGTGAGCAGTTCTTC.

The chain is built from TRBV19 and TRBJ1-2, with 11 bases that match TRBD1. V lost 7 bases and J lost 4; bases outside the gene matches: 11. The CDR3 length is 16 residues. From germline, CDR1 is LNHDA and CDR2 SQIVND (reference sequence). Here the CDR3 DNA reads TGTGCCAGTACCCCAATCCGCGGGACAGGGGGCTATGGCTACACCTTC. It is translated as CASTPIRGTGGYGYTF.

The chain carries TRBV9 and TRBJ1-4, with 7 bases that match TRBD1. Germline CDR1 reads SGDLS; CDR2 reads YYNGEE. The CDR3 length is 14 residues. J lost 8 bases, V lost 4 bases, and 8 bases had no gene match. CDR3 nucleotides: TGTGCCAGCAGCCCGAGGACAGGCGGGGAAAAACTGTTTTTT. The encoded protein is CASSPRTGGEKLFF.

The chain has TRBV7-8 and TRBJ2-7; maybe TRBD1 (6 bases). CDR1 and CDR2 (germline): SGHVS, FQNEAQ. This CDR3 spans 14 amino acids. V was pared by 5 bases and J by 3 bases, with 14 bases between. CDR3 sequence (DNA): TGTGCCAGCAGCCCTCTAGGGACACACTACGAGCAGTACTTC. Amino acids: CASSPLGTHYEQYF.

The CDR3 nucleotides read TGTGCCAGCAGCCCTGACAGGAACAATGAGCAGTTCTTC. Protein product: CASSPDRNNEQFF. The rearrangement links TRBV5-4 to TRBJ2-1; tentative D call: TRBD1 (6 bases). Trimming shortened V by 4 bases and J by 5 bases, and 10 bases separated the two germline ends. The CDR3 consists of 13 residues. CDR1 and CDR2 (germline): SGHNT, YYREEE (reference sequence).

The chain couples TRBV4-3 to TRBJ2-1; 9 positions agree with TRBD2. The CDR3 contains 15 residues. Trimming took 4 bases from V and 6 from J; bases not matched to a gene: 7. Looked up from germline, CDR1 is LGHNA and CDR2 is YSLEER. The CDR3 sequence: CASSPAGTSFNEQFF. CDR3 DNA sequence: TGCGCCAGCAGCCCCGCCGGGACTAGCTTCAATGAGCAGTTCTTC.

This clone was detected a few times. The chain couples TRBV28 to TRBJ1-2; maybe TRBD1 (6 bases). CDR3 length: 15 residues. V was trimmed by 3 bases and J by 4 bases, leaving 15 bases between them. Per germline, CDR1 MDHEN and CDR2 SYDVKM. The CDR3 loop reads CASSFAGAMGYGYTF. The CDR3 DNA sequence: TGTGCCAGCAGTTTCGCAGGGGCTATGGGCTATGGCTACACCTTC.

CDR3 sequence (DNA): TGCGCCAGCAGTGACAGGGTCGGGACTGAAGCTTTCTTT. Translated: CASSDRVGTEAFF. The V and J genes are TRBV10-1 and TRBJ1-1; possible D gene TRBD1, 5 bases. The germline V and J ends were trimmed by 3 bases and 5 bases, with 10 bases remaining between them. Germline loops: CDR1 WNHNN, CDR2 SYGVQD (reference sequence). The CDR3 is 13 residues long.

The chain has TRBV28 and TRBJ1-6; a possible D gene is TRBD1 (6 bases). The CDR3 has 17 residues. CDR1 and CDR2 (germline): MDHEN, SYDVKM. V gave up 7 bases and J gave up 1 base, with 17 bases separating them. In DNA form, the CDR3 reads TGTGCCAGCATGGACACCAGGGGCAAGTCCTATAATTCACCCCTCCACTTT. It encodes CASMDTRGKSYNSPLHF.

The chain couples TRBV12-5 to TRBJ1-4, with a weak D call TRBD1 (5 bases). The CDR3 totals 13 residues. Germline CDR1 reads LGHNT; CDR2 reads FRNRAP. Deletions cut 2 bases from V and 8 bases from J, with 9 bases between. CDR3 DNA sequence: TGTGCTAGTGGTTTGAACCGGGGCGAAAAACTGTTTTTT. Amino acids: CASGLNRGEKLFF.

The chain has TRBV6-6 and TRBJ1-1; D might be TRBD1 (6 bases). Trimming took 2 bases from V and 4 from J, leaving 11 bases between them. The CDR3 is made up of 14 amino acids. The germline gives CDR1 MNHNY, CDR2 SVGAGI (reference sequence). The chain's CDR3 is CASSYPDSSTEAFF. The DNA of the CDR3 is TGTGCCAGCAGTTACCCGGACAGTTCCACTGAAGCTTTCTTT.

This chain links TRBV5-1 with TRBJ2-2; 11 nucleotides match TRBD1. The CDR3 has 15 residues. Germline V gene data show CDR1 as SGHRS and CDR2 as YFSETQ. J was trimmed by 6 bases and V by 4 bases; bases with no gene match: 5. As DNA, the CDR3 is TGCGCCAGCAGCCTAGGACAGGGGGCGTCCGGGGAGCTGTTTTTT. It specifies CASSLGQGASGELFF.

J is TRBJ1-6 and V is TRBV18, with D uncertain. The CDR3 spans 17 residues. Germline loops: CDR1 KGHSH, CDR2 LQKENI. With 3 bases removed from V and 0 bases from J, the gap between germline ends came to 12 bases. The CDR3 loop reads CASSPSGSSSYNSPLHF. Here the CDR3 DNA reads TGTGCCAGCTCACCTTCTGGTTCCAGCTCCTATAATTCACCCCTCCACTTT.